Sequencing of this TCR beta chain was carried out in a study of identical twins. J was trimmed by 10 bases and V by 0 bases; bases with no gene match: 0. Looked up from germline, CDR1 is KGHSH and CDR2 is LQKENI. The CDR3 spans 14 residues. A universal primer site arose from template switching, and cDNA bore unique molecular identifiers. TCRdb re-derived calls from the 5' RACE reads in MiXCR, one entry per CDR3 protein. Of around 960,000 distinct CDR3 sequences listed, about 12% are singletons. These records were also assigned to another study, of yellow fever vaccine responses in identical twins.

This clonotype was obtained from a woman under 30 in good health. This sequence joins TRBV18 and TRBJ2-1; 13 positions agree with TRBD2. Sequencing was carried out using PBMCs. CDR3: CASSPPGLAGEQFF. The CDR3 bases are TGTGCCAGCTCACCACCGGGACTAGCGGGGGAGCAGTTCTTC.